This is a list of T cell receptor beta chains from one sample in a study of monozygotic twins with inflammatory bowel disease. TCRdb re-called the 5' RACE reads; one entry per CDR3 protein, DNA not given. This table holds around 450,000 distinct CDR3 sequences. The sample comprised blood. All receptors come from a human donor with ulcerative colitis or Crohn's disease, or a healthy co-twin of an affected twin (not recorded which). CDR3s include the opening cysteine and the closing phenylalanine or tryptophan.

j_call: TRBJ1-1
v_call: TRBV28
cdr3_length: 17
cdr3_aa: CASRNSLLRGVNTEAFF

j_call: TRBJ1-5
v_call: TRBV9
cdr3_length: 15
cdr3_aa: CASSVEGDSNQPQHF

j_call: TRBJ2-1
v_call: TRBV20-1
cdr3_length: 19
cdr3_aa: CSARVPLHLLAGGYNEQFF

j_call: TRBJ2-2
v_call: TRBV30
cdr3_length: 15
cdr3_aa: CAWSWGQGLTGELFF

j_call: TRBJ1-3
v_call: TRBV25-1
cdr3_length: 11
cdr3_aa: CASIARNTIYF

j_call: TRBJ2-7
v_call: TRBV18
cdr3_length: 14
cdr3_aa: CASGWTDSSYEQYF

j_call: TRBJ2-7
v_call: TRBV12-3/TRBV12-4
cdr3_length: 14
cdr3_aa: CASSLSTGPHEQYF

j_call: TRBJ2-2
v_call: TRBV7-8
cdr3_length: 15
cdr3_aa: CASSLGGSHAGELFF

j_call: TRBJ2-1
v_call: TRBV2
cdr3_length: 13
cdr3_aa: CASKYSTYNEQFF

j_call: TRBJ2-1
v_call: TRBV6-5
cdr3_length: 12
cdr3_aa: CASSYAEGQEFF